The following is a T cell receptor beta chain sequence with its context. This sample was included in a study of blood T cell repertoires in COVID-19. Across the study: Samples representing acute and convalescent COVID-19 were sourced from the United States, Italy and Spain. In each case, the material was cDNA or gDNA derived from T cells, B-cell-depleted T cells, or PBMCs.

In the authors' workflow: It was from reference gene primer amplification that nucleated cell counts were estimated. Measured with immunoSEQ multiplex PCR; TCRdb has only the in-frame clones, and not every one. V, J and clone size are taken as reported in that table, and D and trimming were inferred from the DNA itself. The sample records some 30,000 clones, 90% being singletons. Input material: peripheral blood. The TCR originated in a man aged 70 or older with active or convalescent COVID-19.

For the CDR3, the DNA is TGTGCCAGTCGCGGGAGGGGACTGTTCTTC. Protein sequence: CASRGRGLFF. The chain is built from TRBV19 and TRBJ2-1; 9 nucleotides agree with TRBD2. CDR1 LNHDA and CDR2 SQIVND come from the germline V gene (reference sequence). CDR3 length: 10 residues. Trimming cost V 8 bases and J 15 bases; bases outside gene matches: 5. Based on the CDR3 plus reference TRBV19 and TRBJ2-1, the full variable domain is DGGITQSPKYLFRKEGQNVTLSCEQNLNHDAMYWYRQDPGQGLRLIYYSQIVNDFQKGDIAEGYSVSREKKESFPLTVTSAQKNPTAFYLCASRGRGLFFGPGTRLTVL.